These 27 T cell receptor beta chains came from one sample sequenced in a study of T cell clusters in autoimmune cytopenias. Each sample's input was approximately 0.25 ug genomic DNA, roughly 40,000 genome equivalents. TRB rearrangements were amplified by touch-down multiplex PCR with mixed TRB-A/B primers. Reanalyzing the multiplex PCR reads, TCRdb keeps one entry per CDR3 protein, without DNA. Its table lists thousands of distinct CDR3 sequences. Source material: peripheral blood. The receptors here all came from a human donor with an autoimmune cytopenia or autoimmune hepatitis (not recorded which).

The V gene is TRBV19, the J gene TRBJ1-1. Germline V gene sequence: CDR1 LNHDA, CDR2 SQIVND (reference sequence). The CDR3 runs to 14 residues. The chain's CDR3 is CASRSDGMNTEAFF.

The CDR3 protein is CASSVQSTGDEKLFF. V usage is TRBV7-9 and J usage is TRBJ1-4; TCRdb picks TRBD1, but there is no DNA to check that call. The V gene's germline CDR1 is SEHNR and CDR2 FQNEAQ (reference sequence). The CDR3 covers 15 residues.

Measured by frequency, this clonotype is medium-sized (0.01 to 0.1%). The J gene is TRBJ2-5, the V gene TRBV6-2 or TRBV6-3; TCRdb's assignment of TRBD2 cannot be checked, as there is no DNA. In germline, CDR1 is MNHEY, CDR2 SVGEGT. The CDR3 spans 16 residues. CDR3 sequence: CASSYENGRAGETQYF.

This clonotype is deemed medium-sized by its frequency. The CDR3 loop reads CASSMGTGWGLAVRDTQYF. The rearrangement links TRBV19 to TRBJ2-3; TCRdb's D gene call, TRBD2, goes unchecked for lack of DNA. The CDR3 covers 19 residues. CDR1 is LNHDA, CDR2 SQIVND, per germline (reference sequence).

This chain uses TRBV20-1 with TRBJ2-1; TCRdb names TRBD2, which stays unverified in the absence of DNA. This CDR3 is 15 amino acids long. Germline-derived CDR1 and CDR2 are DFQATT and SNEGSKA (reference sequence). CDR3 protein: CSAGKSSGDYNEQFF.

This clonotype is classed as medium-sized by frequency. The J gene is TRBJ2-2, the V gene TRBV6-1; TCRdb calls TRBD1, which cannot be checked without DNA. Germline V gene data show CDR1 as MNHNS and CDR2 as SASEGT. This CDR3 comprises 13 residues. This CDR3 is CASSVNRATELFF.

By frequency, this clonotype registers medium-sized. J is TRBJ2-1 and V is TRBV6-1. This CDR3 comprises 15 residues. Germline-derived CDR1 and CDR2 are MNHNS and SASEGT. CDR3 amino acids: CASSEPGTFSNEQFF.

The chain couples TRBV18 to TRBJ1-1. The germline CDR1 and CDR2 sequences are KGHSH and LQKENI. This CDR3 is built from 14 residues. The chain's CDR3 is CASSPRGENTEAFF. The complete variable domain, with remaining parts taken from reference TRBV18 and TRBJ1-1, reads NAGVMQNPRHLVRRRGQEARLRCSPMKGHSHVYWYRQLPEEGLKFMVYLQKENIIDESGMPKERFSAEFPKEGPSILRIQQVVRGDSAAYFCASSPRGENTEAFFGQGTRLTVV.

The chain employs TRBV18 and TRBJ2-2; the D gene TCRdb calls, TRBD2, cannot be checked with no DNA. This CDR3 spans 15 amino acids. Germline CDR1 reads KGHSH; CDR2 reads LQKENI. Here the CDR3 reads CASSPGLPITGELFF.

This chain uses TRBV5-1 with TRBJ2-2. Germline V gene lookup returns CDR1 SGHRS and CDR2 YFSETQ. The CDR3 runs to 14 residues. The CDR3 is CASSLEMNTGELFF.

V gene TRBV24-1 combines with J gene TRBJ1-3; TCRdb lists TRBD1, though no DNA is available to test this call. CDR3 length: 16 residues. CDR1 is KGHDR, CDR2 SFDVKD, per germline. The CDR3 sequence is CATREQGKGSGNTIYF.

The genes are TRBV25-1 and TRBJ2-1; TCRdb names TRBD1, which stays unverified in the absence of DNA. The CDR3 contains 13 residues. Germline CDR1 MGHDK, CDR2 SYGVNS. The CDR3 spells CASSALTGTEQFF.

This clonotype is called medium-sized based on its frequency. The chain uses TRBV12-3 or TRBV12-4 and TRBJ1-1. This CDR3 is built from 13 residues. CDR3: CASSSGSATEAFF.

The chain carries TRBV10-3 and TRBJ1-2. The CDR3 length is 12 residues. In germline, CDR1 is ENHRY, CDR2 SYGVKD. CDR3 sequence reads: CAISGSGVGYTF.

According to its frequency, this clonotype is medium-sized. The chain carries TRBV6-5 and TRBJ2-3; without DNA, the TCRdb call of TRBD2 cannot be checked. This CDR3 contains 14 residues. Per the germline V gene, CDR1 is MNHEY and CDR2 is SVGAGI. The CDR3 region is CASRWTSGSDTQYF.

The chain joins TRBV12-5 to TRBJ2-3; the D gene TCRdb calls, TRBD2, cannot be checked with no DNA. Germline V CDR1 and CDR2: LGHNT, FRNRAP. The CDR3 covers 16 residues. Here the CDR3 reads CASGPTGTTSTDTQYF.

The chain employs TRBV6-6 and TRBJ1-6; as DNA is missing, the TRBD1 call by TCRdb cannot be tested. Per germline, CDR1 MNHNY and CDR2 SVGAGI (reference sequence). The CDR3 contains 16 residues. The CDR3 reads CASRLWDRANNSPLHF.

This clonotype ranks as medium-sized in terms of frequency. The rearrangement uses TRBV6-2 or TRBV6-3 and TRBJ2-1; TCRdb's D call of TRBD2 is untestable without DNA. The CDR3 extends over 13 amino acids. From germline, CDR1 is MNHEY and CDR2 SVGEGT. CDR3 protein: CASSYLREDEQFF.

In terms of frequency, this clonotype is medium-sized. The J gene is TRBJ2-1, the V gene TRBV19; TCRdb lists TRBD1, though no DNA is available to test this call. The CDR3 covers 15 residues. Germline values: CDR1 LNHDA, CDR2 SQIVND (reference sequence). The CDR3 reads CASTLGQRGYNEQFF.

The V call is TRBV7-2, the J call TRBJ2-1; TCRdb's D gene call, TRBD2, goes unchecked for lack of DNA. Germline V CDR1 and CDR2: SGHTA, FQGNSA. This CDR3 is built from 14 residues. CDR3 loop: CASSLDILEDEQFF.

Frequency places this clonotype as medium-sized. The chain uses TRBV10-3 and TRBJ1-2; TCRdb proposes TRBD1, but this gene call is untestable without DNA. Germline V gene data show CDR1 as ENHRY and CDR2 as SYGVKD. This CDR3 contains 16 residues. The CDR3 spells CAISADRARLIGGYTF.

The chain couples TRBV19 to TRBJ1-1. Germline values: CDR1 LNHDA, CDR2 SQIVND (reference sequence). This CDR3 has 12 amino acids. The CDR3 here is CASTGGGTEAFF.

This clonotype is called medium-sized based on its frequency. The V gene is TRBV29-1, the J gene TRBJ2-3; TCRdb's D call of TRBD2 is untestable without DNA. Germline CDR1 and CDR2: SQVTM and ANQGSEA. This CDR3 region has 19 residues. CDR3 protein: CSVEDRGSGRYFPTDTQYF.

The chain employs TRBV18 and TRBJ2-1. The CDR3 runs to 13 residues. Per germline, CDR1 KGHSH and CDR2 LQKENI. This CDR3 is CASSPPSTREQFF.

Measured by frequency, this clonotype is medium-sized. The chain has TRBV5-6 and TRBJ1-2. The CDR3 consists of 13 residues. Germline CDR1 is SGHDT and CDR2 is YYEEEE. CDR3 loop: CASSLEHDYGYTF.

This chain joins TRBV12-3 or TRBV12-4 and TRBJ2-7; TCRdb's D call, TRBD2, is unchecked because there is no DNA. This CDR3 has 14 residues. This CDR3 reads CASSFSSILGEQYF.

This clonotype shows up as medium-sized by frequency. The chain carries TRBV19 and TRBJ2-2. Germline CDR1 is LNHDA and CDR2 is SQIVND (reference sequence). CDR3 size: 12 residues. Here the CDR3 reads CASSIQLGELFF. Full variable domain (rest looked up from reference TRBV19 and TRBJ2-2): DGGITQSPKYLFRKEGQNVTLSCEQNLNHDAMYWYRQDPGQGLRLIYYSQIVNDFQKGDIAEGYSVSREKKESFPLTVTSAQKNPTAFYLCASSIQLGELFFGEGSRLTVL.